This T cell receptor (beta chain) was identified during a study of blood T cell repertoires in COVID-19 (dated by TCRdb to 2018 to 2020). As for the study more broadly: Collaborator samples came from the United States, Italy and Spain and covered acute and convalescent phases of COVID-19. The repertoires were made available in a free public database intended to serve as a resource for research on the immune response to SARS-CoV-2. The prospective study material was composed of cDNA or gDNA derived from T cells, B-cell-depleted T cells, or PBMCs. The sample metadata nearly always contained a de-identified subject ID, COVID-19 status, age in years and sex. Where available, HLA class I and class II types were obtained from metadata supplied by the sample provider rather than from assay-based typing. The samples were drawn from two sources: the first 160 participants of the ongoing ImmuneRACE study, and 1,254 subjects contributed by 6 global collaborators. Deeply sampled blood TCRbeta repertoires from subjects exposed to, actively infected with, or recovered from COVID-19 were included in the dataset. The paper's findings and limits, for the study overall: Clinical and demographic metadata were provided uncurated, with the amount varying by source and participant.

In the prospective study, participants were about 18 to 100 years old, resided in about two dozen geographic areas of the United States, and were enrolled through a virtual design. In the prospective study, participants were assigned to cohorts based on the clinical history participants reported in a screening survey and a study questionnaire. Mobile phlebotomists in the prospective study collected whole blood, serum and a nasopharyngeal or oropharyngeal swab from every participant. Additional blood draws and questionnaires over a 2-month period could optionally be provided by prospective study participants. Blood samples from the prospective study were shipped frozen or at room temperature prior to DNA extraction. TCRbeta CDR3 regions were amplified from genomic DNA using the immunoSEQ Assay, a bias-controlled multiplex PCR. On the study's bioinformatics: The number of nucleated cells in each sample was estimated by amplification of reference gene primers within the assay. To quantify the absolute abundance of each unique TCRbeta CDR3 rearrangement, sequence reads were collapsed and filtered. For each sample, productive Simpson clonality was calculated as the square root of Simpson's diversity index across productive rearrangements. The table was pulled from immuneACCESS by TCRdb, which kept in-frame rearrangements only. Such tables lose some clones; where checked, under half of the loss comes from unresolved V genes, and the rest has no known cause. V and J calls and clone size are those listed in that table; D and trimming were worked out from the DNA. Counted in this sample were about 190,000 clones; 76% of them appeared once. The ten top clones hold 17% of the sample.

Looking up the germline V gene yields CDR1 MDHEN and CDR2 SYDVKM. V is shortened by 2 bases, J by 7 bases, and the region joining them spans 11 bases. The CDR3 spans 13 residues, from the cysteine through the phenylalanine. The retained sequence is limited to the CDR3, 39 bases, with the frame set at the first base. For this clone: Its antigen is unknown. No base quality information exists; no much larger clone differs at one position.

Sequencing input: PBMCs or T cells enriched from blood (not recorded which). The receptor was derived from a woman in her forties or fifties with acute COVID-19. Recombination joined TRBV28 with TRBJ1-1; D gene: possibly TRBD1, on 6 matching bases. The CDR3 amino acid sequence is: CASSLEGGVEAFF. The DNA sequence reads TGTGCCAGCAGTTTAGAGGGGGGGGTTGAAGCTTTCTTT.